A single sample gave rise to the 4 T cell receptor beta chains below, sequenced in a study of blood T cell repertoires in COVID-19 (TCRdb year 2020). Library preparation used the immunoSEQ multiplex PCR assay. TCRdb took this table from immuneACCESS and kept in-frame rearrangements with V and J called. Such tables lack part of the clones; where checked against another copy, unresolved V genes explain under half of the gap, and the rest is unexplained. Across this sample there are over 200,000 clones, with just over 85% seen only once. The leading ten clones occupy less than 20% of the sample. The sample was PBMCs or T cells enriched from blood (not recorded which). The receptors originated from a man between 18 and 29 years old who had recovered from COVID-19.

The chain has TRBV6-5 and TRBJ1-1, with TRBD1 matching 7 bases. This CDR3 contains 14 residues. The ends lost 5 bases at V and 3 bases at J; junction bases unmatched: 6. Germline V gene lookup returns CDR1 MNHEY and CDR2 SVGAGI. CDR3 residues: CASSLNRGDTEAFF. The CDR3 coding sequence is TGTGCCAGCAGTCTGAACAGGGGAGACACTGAAGCTTTCTTT.

The rearrangement joins TRBV2 to TRBJ2-5, with D possibly TRBD1 on 6 matching bases. CDR3 length: 13 residues. Germline V CDR1 and CDR2: SNHLY, FYNNEI. Trimming took off 7 bases at V and 9 bases at J, with 18 bases between the two ends. In DNA, the CDR3 is TGTGCCAGCACGATCGGGACACTAGGGGCCCAGTACTTC. This codes for CASTIGTLGAQYF.

The rearrangement joins TRBV30 to TRBJ2-1; TRBD2 might be the D (5 bases). CDR1 is GTSNPN, CDR2 SVGIG, per germline (reference sequence). The CDR3 consists of 17 residues. The V gene lost 2 bases and the J gene lost 4 bases, with 21 bases spanning the gap. CDR3 nucleotides: TGTGCCTGGAGTCCCCTCGTGTCGCGGGCCCTTTACAATGAGCAGTTCTTC. This encodes CAWSPLVSRALYNEQFF.

The chain links TRBV3-1 (or the pseudogene TRBV3-2) to TRBJ1-3, with a weak D call TRBD1 (6 bases). Germline-derived CDR1 and CDR2 are LGHDT and YNNKEL (reference sequence). The CDR3 covers 16 residues. Trimming left V 1 base short and J 0 bases short, with 10 bases between. The CDR3 DNA is TGTGCCAGCAGCCAAGGGCAGGGGTCCTCTGGAAACACCATATATTTT. It codes for CASSQGQGSSGNTIYF.